Sequencing of this T cell receptor beta chain was carried out in a study of T cell responses to AZD1222 COVID-19 vaccine. Turning to this clone: Its target is not known.

Clones were read by immunoSEQ multiplex PCR, and TCRdb kept only the in-frame ones, dropping some. The sample shows about 200,000 clones, about 93% of them seen only once. Study-wide results and caveats: At 160-218 and 743-854, vaccine-associated CD4 TCRs were dominant, and they spanned spike.

The CDR3 runs to 15 residues. V gave up 4 bases and J gave up 0 bases, with 10 bases separating them. CDR1 and CDR2 (germline): SGHNT, YYREEE (reference sequence). The chain has TRBV5-4 and TRBJ2-2; a weak D match, TRBD1 (6 bases). The TCR sequence derives from an adult who received the AZD1222 COVID-19 vaccine. Material: peripheral blood, obtained 28 days after the second AZD1222 dose. The chain's CDR3 is CASSPGTTNTGELFF. In DNA form, the CDR3 reads TGTGCCAGCAGCCCCGGGACAACGAACACCGGGGAGCTGTTTTTT.